This TCR beta chain is from a study of CD8+CD57+ T cells in acquired aplastic anemia. Broader study findings: Patients shared 25 to 35 CD8+ CDR3 sequences with controls. No significant difference in CD8+ Simpson's diversity was found between patients and controls.

About this clonotype itself: The antigen remains undetermined.

All sequencing subjects had displayed CD8+CD57+ cell expansion on flow cytometry. The patients, all of them, had severe acquired aplastic anemia. Genomic DNA provided the template from which TCR beta VDJ and CDR3 profiles were obtained. TCRdb ran MiXCR on the reads and lists one entry per CDR3 protein. The sample contains hundreds of thousands of distinct CDR3 sequences, roughly 82% of which appear only once. Sequences were obtained from sorted CD4+, CD8+, or CD8+CD57+ T cells (not recorded which) from PBMCs. The clonotype comes from a human donor with aplastic anemia.

The CDR3 coding sequence is TGTGCCAGCAGCGTTACTAGACAAATGAGCTATAATTCACCCCTCCACTTT. It yields the protein CASSVTRQMSYNSPLHF. The V gene is TRBV5-4, the J gene TRBJ1-6; unclear D gene. Per the germline V gene, CDR1 is SGHNT and CDR2 is YYREEE (reference sequence). V was shortened by 4 bases and J by 3 bases, with 17 bases between the two germline ends. The CDR3 extends over 17 amino acids.